This record looks at one T cell receptor beta chain sequence and its context. Its antigen is unidentified. The V gene lost 4 bases and the J gene lost 1 base, with 17 bases spanning the gap. Germline values: CDR1 LGHNA, CDR2 YSLEER. The CDR3 runs to 16 residues. TCRdb ran MiXCR on the reads and lists one entry per CDR3 protein. The sample has 55,000 to 65,000 distinct CDR3 sequences, 62% seen once. These data originate in a study of type 1 regulatory T cells. The chain links TRBV4-3 to TRBJ2-7; possibly TRBD2 for D (5 bases). Sequencing used cultured non-Tr1 T cells, either the whole culture or a sorted T cell fraction (not recorded which). This clonotype was obtained from a human donor in good health. This CDR3 is CASSPAVGDFSYEQYF. The CDR3 DNA follows: TGCGCCAGCAGCCCAGCGGTAGGAGACTTTTCCTACGAGCAGTACTTC.